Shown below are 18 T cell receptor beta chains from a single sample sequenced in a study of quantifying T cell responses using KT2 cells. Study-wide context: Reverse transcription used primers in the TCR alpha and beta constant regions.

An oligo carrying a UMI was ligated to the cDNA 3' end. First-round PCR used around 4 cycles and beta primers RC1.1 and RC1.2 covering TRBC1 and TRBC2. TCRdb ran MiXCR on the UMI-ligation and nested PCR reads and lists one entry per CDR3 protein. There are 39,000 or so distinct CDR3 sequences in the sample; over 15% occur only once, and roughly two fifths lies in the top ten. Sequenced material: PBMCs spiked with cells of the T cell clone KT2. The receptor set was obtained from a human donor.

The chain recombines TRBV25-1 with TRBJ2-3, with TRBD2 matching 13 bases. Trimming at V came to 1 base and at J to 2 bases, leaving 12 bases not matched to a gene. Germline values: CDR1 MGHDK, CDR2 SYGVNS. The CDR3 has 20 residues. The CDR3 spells CASSEFHGPLAGGNTDTQYF. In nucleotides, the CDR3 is TGTGCCAGCAGTGAATTCCACGGGCCACTAGCGGGGGGGAACACAGATACGCAGTATTTT.

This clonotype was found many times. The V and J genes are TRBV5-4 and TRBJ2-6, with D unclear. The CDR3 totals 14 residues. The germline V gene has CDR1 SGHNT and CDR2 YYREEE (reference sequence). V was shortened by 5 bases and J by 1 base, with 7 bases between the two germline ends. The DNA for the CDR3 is TGTGCCAGCAGTTTGCGTTCTGGGGCCAACGTCCTGACTTTC. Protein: CASSLRSGANVLTF.

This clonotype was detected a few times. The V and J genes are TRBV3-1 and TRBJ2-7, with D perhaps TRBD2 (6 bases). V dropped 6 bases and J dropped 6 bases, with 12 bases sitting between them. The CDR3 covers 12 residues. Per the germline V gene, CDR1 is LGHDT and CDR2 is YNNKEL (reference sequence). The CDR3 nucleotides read TGTGCCAGCAGTCTAGGTAGCGGCGAGCAGTACTTC. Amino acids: CASSLGSGEQYF.

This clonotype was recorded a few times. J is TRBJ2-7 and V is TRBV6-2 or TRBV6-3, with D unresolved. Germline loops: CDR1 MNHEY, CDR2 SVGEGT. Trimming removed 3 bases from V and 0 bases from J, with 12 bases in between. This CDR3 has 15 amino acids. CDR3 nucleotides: TGTGCCAGCAGTTATCAGCACCAAAGCTCCTACGAGCAGTACTTC. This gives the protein CASSYQHQSSYEQYF.

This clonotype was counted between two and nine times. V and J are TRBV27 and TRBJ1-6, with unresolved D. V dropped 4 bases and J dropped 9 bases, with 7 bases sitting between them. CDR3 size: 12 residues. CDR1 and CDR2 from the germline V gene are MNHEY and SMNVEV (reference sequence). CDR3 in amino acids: CASSSPLSPLHF. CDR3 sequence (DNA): TGTGCCAGCAGTTCCCCGCTTTCACCCCTCCACTTT.

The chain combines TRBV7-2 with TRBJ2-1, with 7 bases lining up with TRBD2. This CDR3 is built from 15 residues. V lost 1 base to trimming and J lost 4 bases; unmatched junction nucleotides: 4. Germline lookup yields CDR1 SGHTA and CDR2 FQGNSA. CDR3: CASSLVPSGYNEQFF. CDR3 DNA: TGTGCCAGCAGCTTAGTCCCTAGCGGATACAATGAGCAGTTCTTC.

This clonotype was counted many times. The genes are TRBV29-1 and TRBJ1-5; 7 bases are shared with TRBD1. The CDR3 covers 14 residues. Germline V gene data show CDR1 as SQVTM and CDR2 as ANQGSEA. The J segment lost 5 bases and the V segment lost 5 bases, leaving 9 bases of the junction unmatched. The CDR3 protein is CSVIPTGHHQPQHF. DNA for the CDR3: TGCAGCGTTATTCCGACAGGGCACCATCAGCCCCAGCATTTT.

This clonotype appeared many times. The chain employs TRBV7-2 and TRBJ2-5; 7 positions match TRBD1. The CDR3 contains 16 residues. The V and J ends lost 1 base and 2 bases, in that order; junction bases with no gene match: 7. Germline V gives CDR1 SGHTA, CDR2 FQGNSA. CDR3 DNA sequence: TGTGCCAGCAGCTTAGTTGGGACAGCTAAACAAGAGACCCAGTACTTC. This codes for CASSLVGTAKQETQYF.

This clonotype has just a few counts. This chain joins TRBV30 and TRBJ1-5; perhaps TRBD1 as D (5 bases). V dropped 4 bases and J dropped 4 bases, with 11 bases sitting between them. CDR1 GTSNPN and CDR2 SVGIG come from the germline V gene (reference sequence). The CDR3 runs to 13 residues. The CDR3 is CAWNSGGNQPQHF. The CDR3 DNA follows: TGTGCCTGGAACTCCGGGGGAAATCAGCCCCAGCATTTT. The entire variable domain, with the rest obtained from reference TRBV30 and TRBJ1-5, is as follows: SQTIHQWPATLVQPVGSPLSLECTVEGTSNPNLYWYRQAAGRGLQLLFYSVGIGQISSEVPQNLSASRPQDRQFILSSKKLLLSDSGFYLCAWNSGGNQPQHFGDGTRLSIL.

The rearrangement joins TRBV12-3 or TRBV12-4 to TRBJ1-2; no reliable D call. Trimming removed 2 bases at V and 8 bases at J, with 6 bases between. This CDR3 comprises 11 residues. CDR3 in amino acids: CASSLIGGYTF. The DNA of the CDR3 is TGTGCCAGCAGTTTAATTGGGGGCTACACCTTC.

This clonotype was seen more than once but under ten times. The DNA of the CDR3 is TGTGCCAGCAGTTTGCAGGGAGCTAAGAGGACCCAGTACTTC. It codes for CASSLQGAKRTQYF. The chain carries TRBV12-3 or TRBV12-4 and TRBJ2-5; D may match TRBD1 or TRBD2 (5 bases each). The CDR3 runs 14 residues. V was pared by 3 bases and J by 7 bases, with 15 bases between.

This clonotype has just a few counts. This chain's CDR3 is CAISESGLKDPEETQYF. CDR3 nucleotides: TGTGCCATCAGTGAGTCGGGGTTGAAAGACCCGGAGGAGACCCAGTACTTC. V and J are TRBV10-3 and TRBJ2-5, with D unclear. From germline, CDR1 is ENHRY and CDR2 SYGVKD. V shed 0 bases and J shed 5 bases, with 19 bases lying between them. CDR3 length: 17 amino acids.

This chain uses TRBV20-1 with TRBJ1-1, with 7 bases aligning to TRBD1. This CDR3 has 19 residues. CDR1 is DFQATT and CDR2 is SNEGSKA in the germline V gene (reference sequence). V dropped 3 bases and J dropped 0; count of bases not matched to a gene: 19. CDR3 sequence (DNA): TGCAGTGCTAGTTGTCCCCCAGGGGGAGACGGGGATATGAACACTGAAGCTTTCTTT. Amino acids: CSASCPPGGDGDMNTEAFF.

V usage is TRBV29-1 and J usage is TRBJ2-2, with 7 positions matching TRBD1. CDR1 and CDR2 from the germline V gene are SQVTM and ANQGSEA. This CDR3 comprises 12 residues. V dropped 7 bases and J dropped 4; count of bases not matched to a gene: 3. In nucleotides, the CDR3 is TGCAGCGCCCACAGGGGCACCGGGGAGCTGTTTTTT. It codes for CSAHRGTGELFF.

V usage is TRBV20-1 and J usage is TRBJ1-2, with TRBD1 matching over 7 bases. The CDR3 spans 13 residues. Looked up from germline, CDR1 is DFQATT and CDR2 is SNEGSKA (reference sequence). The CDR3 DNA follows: TGCAGCGGGACGGGGACAGCGAACTATGGCTACACCTTC. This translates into CSGTGTANYGYTF.

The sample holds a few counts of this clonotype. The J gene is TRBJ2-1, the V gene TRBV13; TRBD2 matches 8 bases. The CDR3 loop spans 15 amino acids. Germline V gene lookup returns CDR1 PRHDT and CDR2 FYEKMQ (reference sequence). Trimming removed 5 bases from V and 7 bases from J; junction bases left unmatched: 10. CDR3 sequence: CASSRGQREYNEQFF. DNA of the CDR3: TGTGCCAGCAGCCGCGGACAGCGGGAGTATAATGAGCAGTTCTTC.

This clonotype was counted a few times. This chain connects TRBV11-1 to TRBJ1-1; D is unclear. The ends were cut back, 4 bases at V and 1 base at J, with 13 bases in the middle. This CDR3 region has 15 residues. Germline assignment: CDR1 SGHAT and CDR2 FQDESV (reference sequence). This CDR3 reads CASSSPLRANTEAFF. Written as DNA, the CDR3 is TGTGCCAGCAGCTCCCCACTACGGGCGAACACTGAAGCTTTCTTT.

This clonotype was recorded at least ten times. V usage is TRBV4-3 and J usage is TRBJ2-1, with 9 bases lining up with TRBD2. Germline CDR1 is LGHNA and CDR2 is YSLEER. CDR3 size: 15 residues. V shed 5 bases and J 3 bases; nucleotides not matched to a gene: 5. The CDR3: CASSFEAGGYNEQFF. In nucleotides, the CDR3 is TGCGCCAGCAGCTTTGAAGCGGGAGGCTACAATGAGCAGTTCTTC.